Shown below are 31 T cell receptor beta chains from a single sample sequenced in a study of CD8 T cells in ankylosing spondylitis. TCRdb processed the 5' RACE reads anew with MiXCR; each CDR3 protein has one entry. Of about 250,000 distinct CDR3 sequences in the sample, 7.5% to 9.5% were seen once. The sequencing sample was made of blood, either unsorted or a sorted T cell fraction (not recorded which). The source of these receptors is a female donor with ankylosing spondylitis or in good health (not recorded which).

J is TRBJ1-2 and V is TRBV7-2; 9 bases line up with TRBD1. Germline values: CDR1 SGHTA, CDR2 FQGNSA. This CDR3 comprises 15 residues. The V gene end was trimmed by 7 bases and the J gene end by 7 bases; junction bases not matched to a gene: 13. The CDR3: CASTPSVQGATGYTF. The CDR3 DNA reads TGTGCCAGCACCCCATCAGTACAGGGGGCAACTGGCTACACCTTC.

This clonotype was counted ten times or more. The chain employs TRBV3-1 and TRBJ1-3; D ambiguous. The germline V gene encodes CDR1 LGHDT and CDR2 YNNKEL (reference sequence). Between the trimmed V and J ends, which lost 5 bases and 4 bases, there was a span of 9 bases. The CDR3 is made up of 13 amino acids. The CDR3: CASSSLGGNTIYF. The CDR3 DNA is TGTGCCAGCAGCTCCCTCGGGGGAAACACCATATATTTT.

In this sample, this clonotype turned up a few times. The chain joins TRBV7-8 to TRBJ2-7, with no clear D. There are 14 residues in the CDR3. Trimming cost V 3 bases and J 2 bases, with 11 bases left between them. The germline gives CDR1 SGHVS, CDR2 FQNEAQ. The CDR3 DNA sequence: TGTGCCAGCAGCTTTTCACACAGAACCTACGAGCAGTACTTC. Translating it yields CASSFSHRTYEQYF. Full variable domain (rest looked up from reference TRBV7-8 and TRBJ2-7): GAGVSQSPRYKVAKRGQDVALRCDPISGHVSLFWYQQALGQGPEFLTYFQNEAQLDKSGLPSDRFFAERPEGSVSTLKIQRTQQEDSAVYLCASSFSHRTYEQYFGPGTRLTVT.

This clonotype came up many times. V is TRBV20-1 and J is TRBJ2-1; 10 positions agree with TRBD2. Per germline, CDR1 DFQATT and CDR2 SNEGSKA (reference sequence). With V trimmed by 6 bases and J by 4 bases, 9 bases remained unmatched. The CDR3 covers 15 residues. Written as DNA, the CDR3 is TGCAGTGCCTCTAGCGGGAGCTCCCTTTACAATGAGCAGTTCTTC. Translation: CSASSGSSLYNEQFF.

V is TRBV6-5 and J is TRBJ2-7; D perhaps matches TRBD1 (5 bases). Deletions cut 2 bases from V and 7 bases from J, with 12 bases between. The CDR3 is made up of 13 amino acids. The germline V gene encodes CDR1 MNHEY and CDR2 SVGAGI. CDR3 residues: CASSYLLGAEQYF. CDR3 nucleotides: TGTGCCAGCAGTTACCTCCTAGGGGCAGAGCAGTACTTC.

In this sample, this clonotype turned up many times. The chain joins TRBV7-2 to TRBJ1-5; unclear D gene. The CDR3 runs 12 residues. Between the trimmed V and J ends, which lost 8 bases and 1 base, there was a span of 6 bases. CDR1 and CDR2 from the germline V gene are SGHTA and FQGNSA. The CDR3 DNA sequence: TGTGCCAGCGCTTACAGCAATCAGCCCCAGCATTTT. Protein product: CASAYSNQPQHF.

At least ten counts were recorded for this clonotype. The V and J genes are TRBV20-1 and TRBJ2-3; D perhaps matches TRBD1 (6 bases). Germline CDR1 is DFQATT and CDR2 is SNEGSKA (reference sequence). V was pared by 6 bases and J by 2 bases, with 12 bases between. The CDR3 runs 13 residues. CDR3 nucleotide sequence: TGCAGTGCCTTGGACAGAAACACAGATACGCAGTATTTT. Translation: CSALDRNTDTQYF.

This clonotype was observed many times. The V and J genes are TRBV15 and TRBJ2-1; tentative D call: TRBD2 (6 bases). Germline loops: CDR1 LNHNV, CDR2 YYDKDF (reference sequence). V lost 0 bases and J 10 bases, leaving 16 bases between the germline ends. CDR3 length: 15 residues. CDR3 nucleotide sequence: TGTGCCACCAGCAGAGATGATTTTAGCGCGGGGGAGCAGTTCTTC. Translating gives CATSRDDFSAGEQFF. The whole variable domain, filled in from reference TRBV15 and TRBJ2-1, reads DAMVIQNPRYQVTQFGKPVTLSCSQTLNHNVMYWYQQKSSQAPKLLFHYYDKDFNNEADTPDNFQSRRPNTSFCFLDIRSPGLGDTAMYLCATSRDDFSAGEQFFGPGTRLTVL.

This clonotype was recorded at least ten times. The chain links TRBV6-2 or TRBV6-3 to TRBJ2-7, with 8 bases matching TRBD1. There are 17 residues in the CDR3. V was clipped by 4 bases and J by 3 bases; unmatched bases: 14. Germline V lookup: CDR1 MNHEY, CDR2 SVGEGT. The CDR3 bases are TGTGCCAGCAGTTCCCCGCGGGCAGGGGGCCGGCGCTACGAGCAGTACTTC. Amino acids: CASSSPRAGGRRYEQYF.

This clonotype appeared a few times. The chain uses TRBV7-2 and TRBJ1-3; 7 positions match TRBD1. V gave up 4 bases and J gave up 5 bases; unmatched junction bases: 5. The V gene's germline CDR1 is SGHTA and CDR2 FQGNSA. The CDR3 extends over 14 amino acids. CDR3 region: CASSSPGGRNTIYF. CDR3 DNA: TGTGCCAGCAGCTCTCCAGGGGGACGAAACACCATATATTTT.

In this sample, this clonotype turned up many times. The gene calls are TRBV12-3 or TRBV12-4 and TRBJ2-2; D not certain. The CDR3 runs to 15 residues. Trimming left V 7 bases short and J 6 bases short, with 18 bases between. CDR3 loop: CASTKRAAYAGELFF. The CDR3 coding sequence is TGTGCCAGCACCAAAAGGGCAGCCTACGCCGGGGAGCTGTTTTTT.

This clonotype showed up many times. The CDR3 is CASSQDGQKTYEQYF. In DNA form, the CDR3 reads TGCGCCAGCAGCCAAGATGGACAAAAAACCTACGAGCAGTACTTC. This chain connects TRBV4-3 to TRBJ2-7; a possible D gene is TRBD1 (5 bases). The CDR3 length is 15 residues. Looked up from germline, CDR1 is LGHNA and CDR2 is YSLEER. Trimming shortened V by 0 bases and J by 2 bases, and 11 bases separated the two germline ends.

There are many counts of this clonotype. CDR3 loop: CASSLYGGRNTEAFF. The CDR3 nucleotides are TGCGCCAGCAGCTTGTATGGGGGACGGAACACTGAAGCTTTCTTT. V usage is TRBV5-1 and J usage is TRBJ1-1, with D maybe TRBD1 (5 bases). The germline V and J ends were trimmed by 1 base and 1 base, with 11 bases remaining between them. Germline V lookup: CDR1 SGHRS, CDR2 YFSETQ. This CDR3 is 15 amino acids long.

This clonotype was found many times. This chain connects TRBV12-3 or TRBV12-4 to TRBJ2-2; D not resolved. Trimming took 8 bases from V and 5 from J, leaving 9 bases between them. CDR3 length: 12 residues. CDR3 bases: TGTGCCAGCGGGTTGGGGACCGGGGAGCTGTTTTTT. It codes for CASGLGTGELFF.

Notes on this clonotype: This may arise from a read error, as a much more abundant clone is one base away. The rearrangement uses TRBV30 and TRBJ1-2, with D hard to call. V lost 1 base, J lost 3 bases, and 9 bases lay in between. CDR3 length equals 13 residues. Germline CDR1 is GTSNPN and CDR2 is SVGIG (reference sequence). The chain's CDR3 is CAWSGSVDYGYTF. As DNA, the CDR3 is TGTGCCTGGAGTGGGAGTGTAGACTATGGCTACACCTTC.

This clonotype occurred a few times. In DNA form, the CDR3 reads TGTGCCAGCAGTCGCCCAGCAAATACGCAGTATTTT. Amino acid sequence: CASSRPANTQYF. V gene TRBV28 combines with J gene TRBJ2-3; no reliable D call. V lost 5 bases to trimming and J lost 7 bases, with 10 bases between them. In germline, CDR1 is MDHEN, CDR2 SYDVKM. CDR3 length: 12 amino acids.

This clonotype was observed many times. This rearrangement joins TRBV14 to TRBJ2-2; 13 positions agree with TRBD2. With V trimmed by 4 bases and J by 7 bases, 3 bases remained unmatched. The CDR3 has 15 amino acids. Per germline, CDR1 SGHDN and CDR2 FVKESK. The CDR3 loop reads CASSRGLAGVGELFF. CDR3 DNA sequence: TGTGCCAGCAGCCGAGGACTAGCGGGAGTCGGGGAGCTGTTTTTT.

This clonotype was detected ten times or more. The rearrangement joins TRBV6-5 to TRBJ2-2; 10 positions match TRBD2. Unmatched junction bases numbered 16, after V lost 11 bases and J lost 4 bases. The CDR3 is 17 amino acids. Per the germline V gene, CDR1 is MNHEY and CDR2 is SVGAGI. The CDR3 nucleotides are TGTGCCTCGACCCGGGAGGCTAGCGGGAGCGGCACCGGGGAGCTGTTTTTT. This codes for CASTREASGSGTGELFF.

This clonotype was counted many times. The chain recombines TRBV20-1 with TRBJ2-5; D is perhaps TRBD1 or TRBD2 (5 bases each). In germline, CDR1 is DFQATT, CDR2 SNEGSKA (reference sequence). V was trimmed by 5 bases and J by 2 bases, leaving 18 bases between them. The CDR3 totals 15 residues. CDR3 amino acids: CSASGSFESQETQYF. CDR3 in DNA: TGCAGTGCTTCAGGGAGTTTCGAGTCACAAGAGACCCAGTACTTC.

This clonotype was observed many times. The gene calls are TRBV12-3 or TRBV12-4 and TRBJ2-7; 13 nucleotides line up with TRBD2. The CDR3 spans 15 residues. The trim removed 8 bases at V and 4 bases at J, leaving 8 bases unmatched. This CDR3 reads CASGRTSGSGYEQYF. The CDR3 DNA reads TGTGCCAGCGGACGGACTAGCGGGAGTGGGTACGAGCAGTACTTC.

V and J are TRBV14 and TRBJ2-7; 7 bases line up with TRBD1. V gave up 3 bases and J gave up 5 bases; unmatched junction bases: 7. CDR1 SGHDN and CDR2 FVKESK come from the germline V gene. The CDR3 length is 14 residues. The CDR3: CASSQTGTANEQYF. The DNA of the CDR3 is TGTGCCAGCAGCCAGACAGGGACGGCTAACGAGCAGTACTTC.

This clonotype was seen a few times. V and J are TRBV20-1 and TRBJ1-1; a possible D gene is TRBD1 (6 bases). V was shortened by 5 bases and J by 9 bases, with 22 bases between the two germline ends. Germline CDR1 and CDR2: DFQATT and SNEGSKA (reference sequence). This CDR3 contains 14 residues. The CDR3 DNA sequence: TGCAGTGCTTTGTACCCGGACAGCTCTAGGAAAGCTTTCTTT. Residues: CSALYPDSSRKAFF.

This clonotype occurred many times. The V and J genes are TRBV12-3 or TRBV12-4 and TRBJ2-4, with D uncertain. The V end lost 3 bases, the J end lost 9 bases, and 15 bases lay between the germline ends. This CDR3 is built from 14 residues. Here the CDR3 reads CASSLDSSNGIQYF. The CDR3 nucleotides read TGTGCCAGCAGTTTGGATTCCAGCAACGGCATTCAGTACTTC.

This clonotype was seen more than once but under ten times. The rearrangement uses TRBV5-1 and TRBJ2-1; 8 bases match TRBD2. The junction had 14 bases not matched to a gene; V was cut back by 3 bases and J by 6 bases. The CDR3 length is 17 residues. CDR1 SGHRS and CDR2 YFSETQ come from the germline V gene. This CDR3 reads CASSSRGGTLQTNEQFF. DNA of the CDR3: TGCGCCAGCAGCTCCCGCGGGGGGACTCTGCAAACCAATGAGCAGTTCTTC.

This clonotype was seen many times. The V and J genes are TRBV5-5 and TRBJ1-2; no reliable D call. CDR3 length equals 11 residues. Germline loops: CDR1 SGHKS, CDR2 YYEKEE (reference sequence). Trimming took off 7 bases at V and 4 bases at J, with 8 bases between the two ends. The CDR3 nucleotides are TGTGCCAGCGGGATTCTCTATGGCTACACCTTC. Encoded protein: CASGILYGYTF.

The rearrangement joins TRBV3-1 to TRBJ1-1; D remains unclear. The CDR3 is 12 amino acids. From germline, CDR1 is LGHDT and CDR2 YNNKEL (reference sequence). The V gene lost 1 base and the J gene lost 2 bases, with 2 bases spanning the gap. The CDR3 DNA reads TGTGCCAGCAGCCAAGTTAACACTGAAGCTTTCTTT. Translated: CASSQVNTEAFF.

This clonotype has at least ten counts. V is TRBV9 and J is TRBJ2-5; 13 positions agree with TRBD2. Trimming at V came to 3 bases and at J to 11 bases, leaving 7 bases not matched to a gene. The CDR3 sequence is 14 residues long. Germline CDR1 is SGDLS and CDR2 is YYNGEE. DNA for the CDR3: TGTGCCAGCAGCGCGGGACTAGCGGGGCCCATGCAGTACTTC. Its protein is CASSAGLAGPMQYF.

This clonotype was detected a few times. V gene TRBV29-1 combines with J gene TRBJ2-7; weak D call: TRBD1 (6 bases). CDR1 and CDR2 from the germline V gene are SQVTM and ANQGSEA. This CDR3 spans 14 amino acids. Trimming removed 5 bases at V and 3 bases at J, with 17 bases between. For the CDR3, the DNA is TGCAGCGTTTACAGGGAAGCTAAAATCTACGAGCAGTACTTC. Translating gives CSVYREAKIYEQYF.

At least ten counts were recorded for this clonotype. The chain recombines TRBV6-2 or TRBV6-3 with TRBJ2-1; no clear D gene. Germline lookup yields CDR1 MNHEY and CDR2 SVGEGT. V was trimmed by 5 bases and J by 0 bases, leaving 14 bases between them. This CDR3 is built from 16 residues. The CDR3 loop reads CASSPNQAISYNEQFF. The CDR3 DNA is TGTGCCAGCAGTCCGAACCAGGCCATCTCCTACAATGAGCAGTTCTTC.

This clonotype showed up many times. The V and J genes are TRBV29-1 and TRBJ2-7; D remains ambiguous. This CDR3 contains 14 residues. CDR1 and CDR2 from the germline V gene are SQVTM and ANQGSEA. The V gene lost 1 base and the J gene lost 5 bases, with 15 bases spanning the gap. This chain's CDR3 is CSVEVRDIANEQYF. CDR3 bases: TGCAGCGTTGAAGTTCGAGACATAGCTAACGAGCAGTACTTC.

This clonotype was seen ten or more times. The chain recombines TRBV5-1 with TRBJ2-7; TRBD2 agrees at 8 bases. With V trimmed by 5 bases and J by 3 bases, 16 bases remained unmatched. Germline values: CDR1 SGHRS, CDR2 YFSETQ. The CDR3 length is 17 residues. The CDR3 spells CASSSYPTGTSLYEQYF. In DNA form, the CDR3 reads TGCGCCAGCAGTTCATATCCCACCGGGACTAGTCTCTACGAGCAGTACTTC.